What follows are 23 T cell receptor beta chains derived from one specimen sequenced in a study of T cell responses to AZD1222 COVID-19 vaccine. Generated by immunoSEQ multiplex PCR, the TCRdb table keeps only in-frame clones and is missing some. The table lists 110,000 or so clones, 85% to 90% of them singletons. This specimen consisted of peripheral blood, obtained 28 days after the second AZD1222 dose. These receptors all stem from an adult who received the AZD1222 COVID-19 vaccine.

The chain links TRBV19 to TRBJ2-1; unclear D gene. This CDR3 is built from 13 residues. Trimming removed 5 bases at V and 6 bases at J, with 11 bases between. Germline-derived CDR1 and CDR2 are LNHDA and SQIVND (reference sequence). The CDR3 spells CASSESGPNEQFF. CDR3 in DNA: TGTGCCAGTAGTGAGTCAGGCCCCAATGAGCAGTTCTTC.

The chain couples TRBV6-5 to TRBJ2-5, with D unresolved. The CDR3 has 13 residues. CDR1 and CDR2 (germline): MNHEY, SVGAGI. Trimming took off 3 bases at V and 1 base at J, with 6 bases between the two ends. The CDR3: CASSYRFQETQYF. The CDR3 nucleotides read TGTGCCAGCAGTTATAGGTTCCAAGAGACCCAGTACTTC.

The chain is built from TRBV29-1 and TRBJ1-5, with 9 bases lining up with TRBD1. The CDR3 is made up of 14 amino acids. Per germline, CDR1 SQVTM and CDR2 ANQGSEA. V lost 6 bases, J lost 6 bases, and 9 bases stayed unmatched. This CDR3 reads CSVGTGGAGQPQHF. The CDR3 bases are TGCAGCGTAGGAACAGGGGGCGCGGGTCAGCCCCAGCATTTT.

This clone was observed a single time. The V gene is TRBV5-1, the J gene TRBJ1-1; D not certain. V was pared by 0 bases and J by 11 bases, with 14 bases between. The CDR3 extends over 13 amino acids. Germline V gene data show CDR1 as SGHRS and CDR2 as YFSETQ. The CDR3 protein is CASSLVGFSTAFF. The CDR3 DNA reads TGCGCCAGCAGCTTGGTCGGATTCTCAACGGCTTTCTTT.

V gene TRBV7-8 combines with J gene TRBJ2-3, with D tentatively TRBD1 (5 bases). This CDR3 spans 14 amino acids. CDR1 SGHVS and CDR2 FQNEAQ come from the germline V gene. Trimming left V 8 bases short and J 3 bases short, with 15 bases between. As DNA, the CDR3 is TGTGCCAGCGGCCAGGGCGTCGGTACAGATACGCAGTATTTT. It translates to CASGQGVGTDTQYF.

This chain uses TRBV9 with TRBJ1-1; 9 positions agree with TRBD1. The CDR3 has 15 residues. V trimming: 0 bases; J trimming: 1 base; junction bases outside the gene matches: 1. CDR1 and CDR2 (germline): SGDLS, YYNGEE. This CDR3 is CASSVGGQGNTEAFF. Written as DNA, the CDR3 is TGTGCCAGCAGCGTAGGGGGACAGGGGAACACTGAAGCTTTCTTT.

This chain links TRBV6-9 with TRBJ2-7; TRBD1 matches 9 bases. Germline V gene lookup returns CDR1 MNHGY and CDR2 SVAAGI. The CDR3 contains 13 residues. With 10 bases clipped from V and 5 bases from J, the junction kept 9 bases outside the gene matches. CDR3 nucleotides: TGTGCCACCGTGGGACAGGGTTCCCACGAGCAGTACTTC. This translates into CATVGQGSHEQYF.

This chain uses TRBV7-9 with TRBJ1-5, with TRBD1 matching 9 bases. V was pared by 6 bases and J by 6 bases, with 6 bases of the junction left unmatched. CDR1 is SEHNR and CDR2 is FQNEAQ in the germline V gene (reference sequence). This CDR3 comprises 14 residues. The CDR3 nucleotides read TGTGCCAGCAGTTCCGGACAGGGGAGTCAGCCCCAGCATTTT. It codes for CASSSGQGSQPQHF. Full variable domain (remainder filled in from reference TRBV7-9 and TRBJ1-5): DTGVSQNPRHKITKRGQNVTFRCDPISEHNRLYWYRQTLGQGPEFLTYFQNEAQLEKSRLLSDRFSAERPKGSFSTLEIQRTEQGDSAMYLCASSSGQGSQPQHFGDGTRLSIL.

The chain joins TRBV9 to TRBJ2-3; D is unclear. CDR1 is SGDLS and CDR2 is YYNGEE in the germline V gene. Trimming removed 0 bases from V and 3 bases from J, with 11 bases in between. The CDR3 sequence is 15 residues long. The CDR3 loop is CASSVGLVRTDTQYF. In nucleotides, the CDR3 is TGTGCCAGCAGCGTAGGTTTAGTTAGGACAGATACGCAGTATTTT.

This rearrangement joins TRBV5-1 to TRBJ1-1; TRBD1 might be the D (5 bases). The V end lost 2 bases, the J end lost 0 bases, and 11 bases lay between the germline ends. In germline, CDR1 is SGHRS, CDR2 YFSETQ. CDR3 size: 15 residues. This chain's CDR3 is CASSLNWGVNTEAFF. The CDR3 nucleotides read TGCGCCAGCAGCTTAAATTGGGGGGTGAACACTGAAGCTTTCTTT.

V usage is TRBV19 and J usage is TRBJ1-2; 7 bases align to TRBD1. Trimming at V came to 5 bases and at J to 7 bases, leaving 10 bases not matched to a gene. Germline lookup yields CDR1 LNHDA and CDR2 SQIVND (reference sequence). CDR3 length equals 14 residues. The CDR3 DNA reads as TGTGCCAGTAGTTCCCAAGGACAGGTTCCTGGCTACACCTTC. It translates to CASSSQGQVPGYTF. Drawing the rest from reference TRBV19 and TRBJ1-2, the complete variable domain is DGGITQSPKYLFRKEGQNVTLSCEQNLNHDAMYWYRQDPGQGLRLIYYSQIVNDFQKGDIAEGYSVSREKKESFPLTVTSAQKNPTAFYLCASSSQGQVPGYTFGSGTRLTVV.

The chain joins TRBV12-3 or TRBV12-4 to TRBJ1-1, with 8 bases matching TRBD1. The length of the CDR3 is 12 residues. Losses at the gene ends were 11 bases for V and 7 bases for J; bases not matched to a gene: 9. The DNA of the CDR3 is TGTGCCTCCCAGGGGGCTTCGAGTGAAGCTTTCTTT. This encodes CASQGASSEAFF.

The chain has TRBV28 and TRBJ1-5, with TRBD1 matching over 7 bases. V trimming: 7 bases; J trimming: 11 bases; junction bases outside the gene matches: 23. The CDR3 spans 17 residues. Per germline, CDR1 MDHEN and CDR2 SYDVKM. The CDR3 is CASTGTVGAYPPGSQHF. The CDR3 region has the DNA TGTGCCAGCACCGGGACAGTCGGGGCCTACCCTCCCGGGTCCCAGCATTTT.

Remarks on this clone: Germline is not matched at one junction end, which may reflect a read error. The chain carries TRBV19 and TRBJ2-2; the D call may be TRBD1 or TRBD2 (6 bases each). This CDR3 spans 17 amino acids. The germline V gene has CDR1 LNHDA and CDR2 SQIVND (reference sequence). CDR3 residues: CPRKTPPAGGDTGELFF. The CDR3 DNA sequence: TGTCCCAGAAAAACCCCCCCGGCCGGGGGCGACACCGGGGAGCTGTTTTTT.

The CDR3 coding sequence is TGTGCCAGCAGCTTAGAGATACAGGGGCCCAACTATGGCTACACCTTC. Encoded protein: CASSLEIQGPNYGYTF. V gene TRBV7-9 combines with J gene TRBJ1-2, with 7 bases matching TRBD1. Per germline, CDR1 SEHNR and CDR2 FQNEAQ (reference sequence). The V and J ends lost 1 base and 2 bases, in that order; junction bases with no gene match: 7. The CDR3 sequence is 16 residues long.

The rearrangement joins TRBV9 to TRBJ2-6; D call uncertain. V lost 4 bases to trimming and J lost 2 bases, with 10 bases between them. Germline V gene sequence: CDR1 SGDLS, CDR2 YYNGEE. CDR3 size: 15 residues. The CDR3 sequence is CASSKTTPGANVLTF. The CDR3 DNA is TGTGCCAGCAGCAAAACTACACCTGGGGCCAACGTCCTGACTTTC.

The rearrangement links TRBV23-1 to TRBJ2-6; 7 nucleotides line up with TRBD1. TRBV23-1 is identified as an open reading frame with a role that is uncertain. V was pared by 7 bases and J by 2 bases, with 8 bases of the junction left unmatched. This CDR3 contains 16 residues. Here the CDR3 reads CASNHLQGPGANVLTF. The CDR3 nucleotides read TGCGCCAGCAACCACTTACAGGGGCCTGGGGCCAACGTCCTGACTTTC.

The gene calls are TRBV3-1 (or the pseudogene TRBV3-2) and TRBJ2-3, with 11 bases matching TRBD2. J lost 2 bases, V lost 2 bases, and 9 bases had no gene match. CDR1 is LGHDT, CDR2 YNNKEL, per germline (reference sequence). This CDR3 comprises 18 residues. CDR3 sequence (DNA): TGTGCCAGCAGCCAATCAGCCTCTAGCGGGAGGAACACAGATACGCAGTATTTT. It yields the protein CASSQSASSGRNTDTQYF.

This chain uses TRBV2 with TRBJ2-7; D is uncertain. CDR1 is SNHLY, CDR2 FYNNEI, per germline. The CDR3 loop spans 11 amino acids. V was clipped by 5 bases and J by 1 base, with 3 bases between them. The DNA for the CDR3 is TGTGCCAGCAGTACGTCCTACGAGCAGTACTTC. Residues: CASSTSYEQYF.

J is TRBJ1-6 and V is TRBV19; tentative D call: TRBD1 (5 bases). This CDR3 has 14 residues. Trimming removed 5 bases from V and 7 bases from J, with 12 bases in between. CDR1 and CDR2 from the germline V gene are LNHDA and SQIVND (reference sequence). The CDR3 is CASSRGTFNSPLHF. The CDR3 nucleotides read TGTGCCAGTAGTCGGGGGACGTTCAATTCACCCCTCCACTTT.

The chain links TRBV4-2 to TRBJ1-6; D gene uncertain. The CDR3 extends over 15 amino acids. In germline, CDR1 is LGHNA, CDR2 YNFKEQ. V was cut by 0 bases and J by 9 bases, with 12 bases left in between. CDR3 nucleotides: TGTGCCAGCAGCCAAGACCCCGGAGAACGTTCACCCCTCCACTTT. It encodes CASSQDPGERSPLHF.

J is TRBJ2-7 and V is TRBV30; TRBD2 matches at 7 bases. V shed 5 bases, J shed 4 bases, and the junction held 14 bases outside the gene matches. The germline CDR1 and CDR2 sequences are GTSNPN and SVGIG (reference sequence). This CDR3 spans 15 amino acids. CDR3 residues: CAWGEGLTVDYEQYF. In DNA form, the CDR3 reads TGTGCCTGGGGGGAGGGACTAACGGTGGATTACGAGCAGTACTTC.

V and J are TRBV27 and TRBJ2-7; no reliable D call. CDR3 length: 13 residues. The V gene lost 0 bases and the J gene lost 0 bases, with 3 bases spanning the gap. Germline loops: CDR1 MNHEY, CDR2 SMNVEV (reference sequence). The chain's CDR3 is CASSLSVSYEQYF. The CDR3 DNA reads TGTGCCAGCAGTTTATCAGTCTCCTACGAGCAGTACTTC.